This T cell receptor beta chain was documented in a study of blood T cell repertoires in COVID-19. Sequencing was performed with immunoSEQ multiplex PCR; in TCRdb, only in-frame clones are kept and a portion is missing. The sample has roughly 80,000 clones; roughly nine tenths are singletons. This receptor was obtained from a man aged 80 or over in a cohort sampled during active COVID-19. Sequenced input: peripheral blood.

CDR3 region: CATSNWDINTGELFF. As DNA, the CDR3 is TGTGCCACCAGCAATTGGGACATCAACACCGGGGAGCTGTTTTTT. The gene calls are TRBV15 and TRBJ2-2, with a weak D call TRBD1 (6 bases). This CDR3 is 15 amino acids long. V gave up 4 bases and J gave up 2 bases, with 11 bases separating them. Looked up from germline, CDR1 is LNHNV and CDR2 is YYDKDF (reference sequence).